This is a list of T cell receptor beta chains from one sample in a study of cytomegalovirus exposure and HLA in healthy donors. The table came from immunoSEQ multiplex PCR; TCRdb's copy has only in-frame clones and leaves some out. The sample gives just over 150,000 clones, 77% of which show up once; roughly 1.5% is in the top ten. The sequencing input was PBMCs. The receptors were gathered from a woman in her twenties or thirties in good health and CMV-seronegative. CDR3s include the opening cysteine and the closing phenylalanine or tryptophan. D genes are given only for firm matches. Part of the rows lack a size; the others show once, few, many or a class for expanded clones.

v_gene: TRBV12-5; d_gene: TRBD1; abundance: NA; j_gene: TRBJ2-6; CDR3aa: CASGLGQGPSGANGLTF; CDR3nt: TGTGCTAGTGGTTTGGGACAGGGGCCCTCTGGGGCCAACGGCCTGACTTTC
v_gene: TRBV5-1; d_gene: TRBD1; abundance: NA; j_gene: TRBJ2-7; CDR3aa: CASSQGTASYEQYF; CDR3nt: TGCGCCAGCAGCCAGGGGACAGCCTCCTACGAGCAGTACTTC
v_gene: TRBV5-6; d_gene: NA; abundance: NA; j_gene: TRBJ2-5; CDR3aa: CASSFSTTSRLETQYF; CDR3nt: TGTGCCAGCAGCTTCTCCACAACTAGCCGGTTAGAGACCCAGTACTTC
v_gene: TRBV5-1; d_gene: TRBD2; abundance: NA; j_gene: TRBJ2-3; CDR3aa: CASSSSGAGTDTQYF; CDR3nt: TGCGCCAGCAGTTCTAGCGGGGCAGGCACAGATACGCAGTATTTT
v_gene: TRBV9; d_gene: NA; abundance: NA; j_gene: TRBJ1-1; CDR3aa: CASTRGGAGNTEAFF; CDR3nt: TGTGCCAGCACCCGTGGGGGGGCTGGGAACACTGAAGCTTTCTTT
v_gene: TRBV6-1; d_gene: TRBD1; abundance: NA; j_gene: TRBJ1-6; CDR3aa: CASSETGGASPLHF; CDR3nt: TGTGCCAGCAGTGAGACAGGGGGCGCCTCACCCCTCCACTTT
v_gene: TRBV5-1; d_gene: TRBD1; abundance: NA; j_gene: TRBJ1-2; CDR3aa: CASSDPQGGDYGYTF; CDR3nt: TGCGCCAGCAGCGACCCACAGGGGGGGGACTATGGCTACACCTTC
v_gene: TRBV6-5; d_gene: NA; abundance: NA; j_gene: TRBJ1-1; CDR3aa: CASSGAPRTEAFF; CDR3nt: TGTGCCAGCTCAGGGGCCCCGAGGACTGAAGCTTTCTTT
v_gene: TRBV9; d_gene: TRBD2; abundance: NA; j_gene: TRBJ2-1; CDR3aa: CASSAIPGLAGGNSYNEQFF; CDR3nt: TGTGCCAGCAGCGCTATTCCGGGACTAGCGGGGGGAAACTCCTACAATGAGCAGTTCTTC
v_gene: TRBV28; d_gene: NA; abundance: NA; j_gene: TRBJ2-3; CDR3aa: CASSLGGPGRDTQYF; CDR3nt: TGTGCCAGCAGTTTAGGAGGGCCTGGGAGGGATACGCAGTATTTT
v_gene: TRBV6-1; d_gene: NA; abundance: few; j_gene: TRBJ2-1; CDR3aa: CASDRLSSYNEQFF; CDR3nt: TGTGCCAGCGATCGTCTTAGCTCCTACAATGAGCAGTTCTTC
v_gene: TRBV7-9; d_gene: TRBD2; abundance: NA; j_gene: TRBJ2-3; CDR3aa: CASSASGFTDTQYF; CDR3nt: TGTGCCAGCAGCGCTAGCGGGTTCACAGATACGCAGTATTTT
v_gene: TRBV27; d_gene: TRBD1; abundance: few; j_gene: TRBJ1-4; CDR3aa: CASSGDSSKLFF; CDR3nt: TGTGCCAGCAGTGGGGACAGTAGCAAACTGTTTTTT
v_gene: TRBV7-2; d_gene: NA; abundance: NA; j_gene: TRBJ1-6; CDR3aa: CAVAGTKSSPLHF; CDR3nt: TGTGCCGTAGCAGGGACTAAAAGTTCACCCCTCCACTTT
v_gene: TRBV7-9; d_gene: NA; abundance: NA; j_gene: TRBJ1-5; CDR3aa: CASSLDGRSNQPQHF; CDR3nt: TGTGCCAGCAGCTTAGATGGCCGTAGCAATCAGCCCCAGCATTTT
v_gene: TRBV6-4; d_gene: NA; abundance: NA; j_gene: TRBJ2-6; CDR3aa: CASSEGAWANGLTF; CDR3nt: TGTGCCAGCAGTGAGGGGGCTTGGGCCAACGGCCTGACTTTC
v_gene: TRBV5-8; d_gene: NA; abundance: once; j_gene: TRBJ1-2; CDR3aa: CASSFSGFYYGYTF; CDR3nt: TGTGCCAGCAGCTTTTCCGGGTTCTACTATGGCTACACCTTC
v_gene: TRBV7-9; d_gene: NA; abundance: NA; j_gene: TRBJ2-5; CDR3aa: CASSLGRAGPIQETQYF; CDR3nt: TGTGCCAGCAGCTTAGGGCGGGCGGGACCCATTCAAGAGACCCAGTACTTC
v_gene: TRBV9; d_gene: NA; abundance: few; j_gene: TRBJ1-1; CDR3aa: CASTPGGPRMNTEAFF; CDR3nt: TGTGCCAGCACCCCGGGAGGTCCTAGGATGAACACTGAAGCTTTCTTT
v_gene: TRBV9; d_gene: NA; abundance: once; j_gene: TRBJ2-2; CDR3aa: CASSLEGTSNTGELFF; CDR3nt: TGTGCCAGCAGCCTCGAGGGGACATCCAACACCGGGGAGCTGTTTTTT
v_gene: TRBV7-9; d_gene: TRBD2; abundance: NA; j_gene: TRBJ2-7; CDR3aa: CASGGLAESEQYF; CDR3nt: TGTGCCAGCGGCGGACTAGCGGAGTCCGAGCAGTACTTC
v_gene: TRBV6-6; d_gene: NA; abundance: NA; j_gene: TRBJ1-4; CDR3aa: CASSFSWGEEEKLFF; CDR3nt: TGTGCCAGCAGTTTCTCCTGGGGGGAGGAAGAAAAACTGTTTTTT
v_gene: TRBV18; d_gene: TRBD2; abundance: NA; j_gene: TRBJ2-1; CDR3aa: CASSPITGTSGTFYNEQFF; CDR3nt: TGTGCCAGCTCACCTATCACCGGGACTAGCGGAACATTCTACAATGAGCAGTTCTTC
v_gene: TRBV18; d_gene: TRBD1; abundance: NA; j_gene: TRBJ1-1; CDR3aa: CASSPGQGDRAEAFF; CDR3nt: TGTGCCAGCTCACCCGGACAGGGGGACAGGGCTGAAGCTTTCTTT
v_gene: TRBV7-8; d_gene: NA; abundance: NA; j_gene: TRBJ1-2; CDR3aa: CASSLSGAAGGYTF; CDR3nt: TGTGCCAGCAGCTTGTCTGGGGCCGCGGGGGGCTACACCTTC
v_gene: TRBV18; d_gene: TRBD1; abundance: NA; j_gene: TRBJ2-7; CDR3aa: CASSPNSRQGLYEQYF; CDR3nt: TGTGCCAGCTCACCAAACTCGAGACAGGGGTTGTACGAGCAGTACTTC
v_gene: TRBV28; d_gene: NA; abundance: NA; j_gene: TRBJ2-5; CDR3aa: CASSFFRTGYQETQYF; CDR3nt: TGTGCCAGCAGTTTCTTTCGGACGGGGTACCAAGAGACCCAGTACTTC
v_gene: TRBV7-6; d_gene: TRBD1; abundance: NA; j_gene: TRBJ2-7; CDR3aa: CASSSWTGSYEQYF; CDR3nt: TGTGCCAGCAGCTCCTGGACAGGGTCCTACGAGCAGTACTTC
v_gene: TRBV19; d_gene: TRBD1; abundance: NA; j_gene: TRBJ1-2; CDR3aa: CASFGLNRDREGYTF; CDR3nt: TGTGCCAGCTTCGGATTGAACCGGGACAGGGAAGGCTACACCTTC
v_gene: TRBV6-1; d_gene: NA; abundance: NA; j_gene: TRBJ1-2; CDR3aa: CASSTQFTYGYTF; CDR3nt: TGTGCCAGCAGCACACAGTTTACCTATGGCTACACCTTC
v_gene: TRBV28; d_gene: TRBD1; abundance: NA; j_gene: TRBJ2-3; CDR3aa: CASSFGTAEADTQYF; CDR3nt: TGTGCCAGCAGTTTCGGGACAGCTGAGGCGGATACGCAGTATTTT
v_gene: TRBV14; d_gene: TRBD2; abundance: NA; j_gene: TRBJ2-1; CDR3aa: CASSHLAGLGYNEQFF; CDR3nt: TGTGCCAGCAGCCATCTAGCGGGACTGGGGTACAATGAGCAGTTCTTC
v_gene: TRBV6-7; d_gene: TRBD2; abundance: NA; j_gene: TRBJ2-3; CDR3aa: CASTPSSGPDTQYF; CDR3nt: TGTGCCAGCACCCCTTCTAGCGGGCCAGATACGCAGTATTTT
v_gene: TRBV5-1; d_gene: TRBD1; abundance: NA; j_gene: TRBJ1-5; CDR3aa: CASGSRDRGPQPQHF; CDR3nt: TGCGCCAGCGGGTCCCGGGACAGGGGTCCACAGCCCCAGCATTTT
v_gene: TRBV10-1; d_gene: NA; abundance: NA; j_gene: TRBJ1-2; CDR3aa: CASSAGGAFFNYGYTF; CDR3nt: TGCGCCAGCAGCGCGGGGGGCGCATTTTTTAACTATGGCTACACCTTC
v_gene: TRBV30; d_gene: TRBD1; abundance: few; j_gene: TRBJ1-1; CDR3aa: CAWRDRGDTEAFF; CDR3nt: TGTGCCTGGAGGGACAGGGGGGACACTGAAGCTTTCTTT
v_gene: TRBV7-9; d_gene: NA; abundance: NA; j_gene: TRBJ2-2; CDR3aa: CASSLSSTGELFF; CDR3nt: TGTGCCAGCAGCTTAAGTAGCACCGGGGAGCTGTTTTTT
v_gene: TRBV5-5; d_gene: NA; abundance: NA; j_gene: TRBJ2-7; CDR3aa: CASSLGHSSYEQYF; CDR3nt: TGTGCCAGCAGCTTGGGACATTCCTCCTACGAGCAGTACTTC
v_gene: TRBV6-6; d_gene: TRBD1; abundance: NA; j_gene: TRBJ1-6; CDR3aa: CASSYSGRGAPLHF; CDR3nt: TGTGCCAGCAGTTACTCTGGCAGGGGGGCACCCCTCCACTTT
v_gene: TRBV6-1; d_gene: TRBD1; abundance: NA; j_gene: TRBJ2-7; CDR3aa: CASSWQGESYEQYF; CDR3nt: TGTGCCAGCAGCTGGCAGGGGGAATCCTACGAGCAGTACTTC
v_gene: TRBV5-1; d_gene: TRBD1; abundance: NA; j_gene: TRBJ2-1; CDR3aa: CASSLTLGQAYNEQFF; CDR3nt: TGCGCCAGCAGCTTGACCCTCGGACAGGCCTACAATGAGCAGTTCTTC
v_gene: TRBV6-5; d_gene: NA; abundance: NA; j_gene: TRBJ1-4; CDR3aa: CASSYSPNVLNEKLFF; CDR3nt: TGTGCCAGCAGTTACTCGCCCAACGTCCTAAATGAAAAACTGTTTTTT
v_gene: TRBV7-9; d_gene: TRBD1; abundance: NA; j_gene: TRBJ2-7; CDR3aa: CASSPGQATYEQYF; CDR3nt: TGTGCCAGCAGCCCCGGACAGGCCACCTACGAGCAGTACTTC